A selection of T cell receptor beta chains follows, all from one sample in a study of blood T cell repertoires in COVID-19. Only in-frame clones appear in the TCRdb table, and some are missing; sequencing was by immunoSEQ multiplex PCR. The table lists about 270,000 clones, about 89% of them singletons, with less than 3% in the top ten. The sample comprised PBMCs or T cells enriched from blood (not recorded which). All receptors derive from a young woman who had recovered from COVID-19. The CDR3 runs from the conserved cysteine through the conserved F or W. A D gene is named only where the DNA matches it firmly. The size of a clone is reported for some rows only, either as once, few or many, or as a class for expanded clones.

D,size,J,V,length,CDR3,DNA
TRBD1,.,TRBJ2-2,TRBV2,16,CASKKSVTGGIGELFF,TGTGCCAGCAAAAAATCCGTGACAGGGGGCATCGGGGAGCTGTTTTTT
TRBD1,.,TRBJ2-1,TRBV3-1/TRBV3-2,14,CASSQEQGMNEQFF,TGTGCCAGCAGCCAAGAACAGGGGATGAATGAGCAGTTCTTC
.,.,TRBJ1-1,TRBV9,15,CASSARGSYLSEAFF,TGTGCCAGCAGCGCCCGAGGGTCCTACCTTTCCGAAGCTTTCTTT
.,.,TRBJ2-5,TRBV4-1,15,CASSQVWAGRGTQYF,TGCGCCAGCAGCCAAGTTTGGGCGGGCCGAGGGACCCAGTACTTC
TRBD1,.,TRBJ1-1,TRBV19,15,CASSMGGGTGPEAFF,TGTGCCAGTAGTATGGGTGGGGGGACAGGGCCTGAAGCTTTCTTT
.,once,TRBJ2-5,TRBV28,13,CASSLRGPETQYF,TGTGCCAGCAGTTTAAGAGGGCCAGAGACCCAGTACTTC
.,.,TRBJ2-7,TRBV28,19,CASSVSIRGLDIPPYEQYF,TGTGCCAGCAGTGTCTCGATCCGGGGTCTAGATATCCCCCCCTACGAGCAGTACTTC
TRBD2,.,TRBJ2-7,TRBV27,15,CASSLSLAVLGEQYF,TGTGCCAGCAGTTTATCCCTAGCGGTGTTGGGAGAGCAGTACTTC
.,.,TRBJ1-1,TRBV4-2,16,CASSQGGQGWITEAFF,TGTGCCAGCAGCCAAGGGGGCCAGGGGTGGATCACTGAAGCTTTCTTT
TRBD2,.,TRBJ2-3,TRBV7-2,16,CATGGTSGGSTDTQYF,TGTGCCACCGGGGGGACTAGCGGGGGAAGCACAGATACGCAGTATTTT
.,.,TRBJ2-5,TRBV5-6,13,CASQTRREETQYF,TGTGCCAGCCAGACTAGGAGGGAAGAGACCCAGTACTTC
TRBD1,.,TRBJ2-3,TRBV3-1/TRBV3-2,15,CASSSDRGGTDTQYF,TGTGCCAGCAGCTCGGACAGGGGAGGGACAGATACGCAGTATTTT